Listed below are T cell receptor beta chains from one sample, sequenced in a study of blood T cell repertoires in COVID-19. Only in-frame clones appear in the TCRdb table, and some are missing; sequencing was by immunoSEQ multiplex PCR. Here the sample spans some 290,000 clones, about nine tenths being singletons. The sequenced sample consisted of peripheral blood. All receptors come from a woman aged 25 to 39 with COVID-19, enrolled during active disease. Each CDR3 is given with its conserved first and last residue. The D gene is left open where the match is weak. Only part of the rows carry a size: once, few, many, or a class if the clone is expanded.

TRBD1	15	TRBJ1-2	TRBV4-1	.	CASSQVGQANYGYTF	TGCGCCAGCAGCCAAGTGGGACAGGCAAACTATGGCTACACCTTC
.	15	TRBJ1-5	TRBV7-8	.	CASSLSSGGNQPQHF	TGTGCCAGCAGCTTATCCTCGGGGGGTAATCAGCCCCAGCATTTT
TRBD1	16	TRBJ1-5	TRBV7-2	.	CASSLRDRNSNQPQHF	TGTGCCAGCAGCTTACGGGACAGAAATAGCAATCAGCCCCAGCATTTT
.	11	TRBJ1-1	TRBV13	.	CASSRVIEAFF	TGTGCCAGCAGCCGAGTGATCGAAGCTTTCTTT
.	12	TRBJ1-1	TRBV10-3	.	CAISPRGTEAFF	TGTGCCATCAGTCCGAGGGGGACTGAAGCTTTCTTT
TRBD1	14	TRBJ1-5	TRBV28	.	CASNRQGGNQPQHF	TGTGCCAGCAACCGACAGGGTGGCAATCAGCCCCAGCATTTT
TRBD1	14	TRBJ2-5	TRBV6-5	.	CASTPDRVQETQYF	TGTGCCAGCACCCCGGACAGGGTCCAAGAGACCCAGTACTTC
.	15	TRBJ2-1	TRBV3-1/TRBV3-2	.	CASSQGGGYGDEQFF	TGTGCCAGCAGCCAAGGCGGGGGCTACGGGGATGAGCAGTTCTTC
.	15	TRBJ1-2	TRBV19	.	CASSIVAGEGYGYTF	TGTGCCAGTAGTATTGTGGCAGGGGAAGGCTATGGCTACACCTTC
.	15	TRBJ2-1	TRBV6-5	.	CATQPDSSSYNEQFF	TGTGCCACTCAACCCGACAGTAGCTCCTACAATGAGCAGTTCTTC
.	13	TRBJ1-2	TRBV28	once	CASSPGVGGGYTF	TGTGCCAGCAGCCCCGGGGTGGGCGGGGGCTACACCTTC
.	15	TRBJ2-1	TRBV27	.	CASSLLGTRGGEQFF	TGTGCCAGCAGTTTATTGGGTACGCGGGGTGGTGAGCAGTTCTTC
.	12	TRBJ1-5	TRBV28	.	CASTDSNQPQHF	TGTGCCAGCACAGATAGCAATCAGCCCCAGCATTTT
.	14	TRBJ1-2	TRBV5-1	.	CASSLDPANYGYTF	TGCGCCAGCAGCTTGGATCCGGCTAACTATGGCTACACCTTC
.	13	TRBJ1-2	TRBV30	.	CAWSVFGADGYTF	TGTGCCTGGAGTGTTTTCGGTGCGGATGGCTACACCTTC
TRBD2	15	TRBJ2-7	TRBV6-6	once	CASSILAGGPYEQYF	TGTGCCAGCAGTATACTAGCGGGGGGGCCCTACGAGCAGTACTTC